The clone carrying this T cell receptor (beta chain) was found once. A read error may account for a junction end that differs from germline. This entry comes from a study of T cell changes during pregnancy in multiple sclerosis. From germline, CDR1 is SEHNR and CDR2 FQNEAQ (reference sequence). The CDR3 has 15 amino acids. Repertoires were generated with immunoSEQ multiplex PCR, while TCRdb's copy carries only in-frame clones and drops some. The data hold around 51,000 clones, with 93% observed a single time. The chain has TRBV7-9 and TRBJ2-7; 14 nucleotides agree with TRBD2. Here the sequenced sample was peripheral blood, taken in the second trimester of pregnancy. This clonotype was sampled from a female donor with multiple sclerosis, enrolled in a pregnancy study. The CDR3 region is CASSLARGTSGRIHF. The CDR3 region has the DNA TGTGCCAGCAGCTTAGCCCGGGGGACTAGCGGGAGAATACACTTC.